This T cell receptor beta chain is drawn from a study of T cell repertoires in cytomegalovirus infection. Looking at the study overall: Signatures in public TCR beta sequences pointed to both CMV infection and matching HLA type. Study-wide findings and caveats: HLA-C-restricted CMV-specific TCR beta clonotypes were dominant in the ex vivo response. CMV carriers having the relevant HLA were flagged by cumulative public TCR beta family frequency.

This clonotype was picked up a small number of times. Its matching antigen is unknown. The CDR3 extends over 11 amino acids. The ends were cut back, 3 bases at V and 6 bases at J, with 4 bases in the middle. TCRdb fed the reads into MiXCR, producing one record per CDR3 protein. In the table there are roughly 170,000 distinct CDR3 sequences, roughly a fifth of which are singletons. The TCR originated in a human donor in good health (CMV status not recorded). Some clones in this sample may be carry-over from other donors' samples. This chain links TRBV12-3 or TRBV12-4 with TRBJ2-3; D unclear. The input for sequencing was CD8+ T cells from cultured PBMCs, taken from culture after CMV antigen stimulation. In nucleotides, the CDR3 is TGTGCCAGCAGTTTCGCCGATACGCAGTATTTT. Translating gives CASSFADTQYF.